A single T cell receptor beta chain is shown here with its context. Its antigen is not yet known. No base-level quality is on record; no much larger clone is a single base apart. The CDR3 measures 15 amino acids from cysteine to phenylalanine. The entry retains the CDR3 DNA only, 45 bases that are in frame from base 1. CDR1 and CDR2 were assigned from the germline V gene (reference sequence) as SGHNT and YYREEE. At the junction V is shortened by 0 bases and J by 2 bases, with 11 bases in between. The entry originates in a study of blood T cell repertoires in COVID-19 (dated by TCRdb to the early 2020s). Study-wide context: Samples covering the acute and convalescent phases of COVID-19 were provided by collaborators in the United States, Italy and Spain. The prospective study material was composed of cDNA or gDNA derived from T cells, B-cell-depleted T cells, or PBMCs. The dataset comprised deeply sampled blood TCRbeta repertoires from subjects exposed to, actively infected with, or recovered from COVID-19. The repertoires were made available in a free public database intended to serve as a resource for research on the immune response to SARS-CoV-2. Samples came from the ongoing ImmuneRACE study (first 160 participants) plus 1,254 subjects from 6 global collaborators. Sample metadata almost always included a de-identified subject ID, COVID-19 status, age in years and sex. Where available, HLA class I and class II types were taken from metadata supplied by the sample provider and were not determined by assay-based typing.

Overall study outcomes, separate from this receptor: Clinical and demographic metadata were provided uncurated, with the amount varying by source and participant.

Whole blood was collected in K2EDTA tubes by collaborating institutions according to the institutions' own protocols. For TCRbeta analysis, collaborator samples were shipped as frozen whole blood, as isolated PBMCs, or as DNA extracted from either sample type. The immunoSEQ Assay, a bias-controlled multiplex PCR, was used to amplify TCRbeta CDR3 regions from genomic DNA. The original pipeline was this. The number of nucleated cells in each sample was estimated by amplification of reference gene primers within the assay. Sequence reads were collapsed and filtered to measure the absolute abundance of every unique TCRbeta CDR3 rearrangement. For each sample, productive Simpson clonality was calculated as the square root of Simpson's diversity index over productive rearrangements. As stored in TCRdb, this immuneACCESS dataset retains in-frame rearrangements with V and J assigned. A fraction of the clones does not appear; measured against another copy, unresolved V genes explain less than half of the discrepancy, and the remainder lacks a known reason. V, J and clone size were drawn from that table, and D and trimming were deduced from the DNA. Within this sample are fewer than 200,000 clones, with 70% to 90% of them counted one time only. Less than 25% of the sample is taken by the ten largest.

Sequencing used peripheral blood. The chain links TRBV5-4 with TRBJ1-2; too little of a D gene remains to name it. The TCR comes from a man aged 65 to 79 with active or convalescent COVID-19. The CDR3 has the sequence CASSLGQRLNYGYTF. The DNA sequence is as follows: TGTGCCAGCAGCTTGGGGCAGCGACTAAACTATGGCTACACCTTC.